The 3 T cell receptor beta chains in this list originate from one sample, sequenced in a study of cytomegalovirus exposure and HLA in healthy donors. The PCR ran on 60 Vbeta and 13 Jbeta primers. Sequenced by immunoSEQ multiplex PCR; TCRdb stores in-frame clones only, minus some. The table records over 150,000 clones, around 77% of them present only once. Material: PBMCs. The receptors derive from a woman under 40 in good health and CMV-seronegative.

The chain couples TRBV7-9 to TRBJ2-1; no clear D gene. There are 13 residues in the CDR3. The germline gives CDR1 SEHNR, CDR2 FQNEAQ (reference sequence). V shed 8 bases and J shed 6 bases, with 14 bases lying between them. The CDR3 bases are TGTGCCAGCCAGGCGTGGGCAGGCAATGAGCAGTTCTTC. This gives the protein CASQAWAGNEQFF. Full variable domain (remainder filled in from reference TRBV7-9 and TRBJ2-1): DTGVSQNPRHKITKRGQNVTFRCDPISEHNRLYWYRQTLGQGPEFLTYFQNEAQLEKSRLLSDRFSAERPKGSFSTLEIQRTEQGDSAMYLCASQAWAGNEQFFGPGTRLTVL.

Only a few counts were recorded for this clone. This CDR3 is CASTLGTLMNTEAFF. The CDR3 nucleotides are TGTGCCAGCACCCTCGGGACACTCATGAACACTGAAGCTTTCTTT. This rearrangement joins TRBV5-6 to TRBJ1-1; the D gene is possibly TRBD1 (6 bases). V lost 6 bases, J lost 0 bases, and 15 bases lay in between. There are 15 residues in the CDR3. Germline lookup yields CDR1 SGHDT and CDR2 YYEEEE.

The V and J genes are TRBV9 and TRBJ2-7; 11 bases are a match to TRBD2. The CDR3 is made up of 15 amino acids. Trimming removed 3 bases from V and 0 bases from J; junction bases left unmatched: 2. The germline gives CDR1 SGDLS, CDR2 YYNGEE. The CDR3: CASSEGLAVSYEQYF. The CDR3 DNA is TGTGCCAGCAGCGAGGGACTAGCGGTCTCCTACGAGCAGTACTTC.